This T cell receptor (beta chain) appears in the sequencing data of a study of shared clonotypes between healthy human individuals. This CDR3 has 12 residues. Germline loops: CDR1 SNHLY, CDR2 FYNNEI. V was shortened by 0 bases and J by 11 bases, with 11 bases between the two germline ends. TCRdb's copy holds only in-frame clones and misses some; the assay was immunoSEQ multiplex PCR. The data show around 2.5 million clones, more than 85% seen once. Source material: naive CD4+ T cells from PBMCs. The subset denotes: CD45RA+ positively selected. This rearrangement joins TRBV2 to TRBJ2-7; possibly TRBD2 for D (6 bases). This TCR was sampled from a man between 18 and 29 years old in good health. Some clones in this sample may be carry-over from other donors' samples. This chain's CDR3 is CASSEANGGEYF. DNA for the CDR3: TGTGCCAGCAGTGAAGCGAATGGAGGGGAGTACTTC.